The T cell receptor (beta chain) described here comes from a study of OX40 agonist ivuxolimab in advanced cancers. Study context: It was permissible to have had prior anti-PD-1, anti-PD-L1 or anti-CTLA-4 therapy, and around 41% had some. Three partial responders included one hepatocellular carcinoma patient and two cutaneous melanoma patients.

At cycle 4 day 1, cycle 7 day 1, and baseline, blood was sampled. To note about this clone: Antigen unknown.

There are 13 residues in the CDR3. Germline V lookup: CDR1 SQVTM, CDR2 ANQGSEA. V lost 3 bases to trimming and J lost 0 bases, with 6 bases between them. Study results and limitations: Among some nonresponders, normalized T-cell clonal expansion was also low.

Assay used: immunoSEQ multiplex PCR; TCRdb lists only in-frame clones, some missing. The repertoire holds 70,000 to 80,000 clones, 88% seen once, with roughly 0.98% in the top ten. The chain has TRBV29-1 and TRBJ1-3; D perhaps matches TRBD1 (6 bases). The receptor was derived from an adult with an advanced solid tumor such as melanoma, head and neck, liver or kidney cancer. Specimen: CD4+ or CD8+ T cells sorted from blood, collected in a trial of the OX40 agonist ivuxolimab. Here the CDR3 reads CSVEDSSGNTIYF. The CDR3 DNA reads as TGCAGCGTTGAGGACAGCTCTGGAAACACCATATATTTT. The full variable domain, rest sourced from reference TRBV29-1 and TRBJ1-3, is SAVISQKPSRDICQRGTSLTIQCQVDSQVTMMFWYRQQPGQSLTLIATANQGSEATYESGFVIDKFPISRPNLTFSTLTVSNMSPEDSSIYLCSVEDSSGNTIYFGEGSWLTVV.